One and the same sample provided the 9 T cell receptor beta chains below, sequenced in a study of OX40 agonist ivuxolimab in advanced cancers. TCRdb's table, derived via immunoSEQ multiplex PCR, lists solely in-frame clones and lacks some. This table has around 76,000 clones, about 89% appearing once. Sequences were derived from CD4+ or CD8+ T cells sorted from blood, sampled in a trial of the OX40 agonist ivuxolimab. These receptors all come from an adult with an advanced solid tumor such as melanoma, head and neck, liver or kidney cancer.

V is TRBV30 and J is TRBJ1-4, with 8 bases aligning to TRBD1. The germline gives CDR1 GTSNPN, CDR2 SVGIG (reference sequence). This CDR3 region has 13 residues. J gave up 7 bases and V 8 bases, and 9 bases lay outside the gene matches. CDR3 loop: CARRTGLFEKLFF. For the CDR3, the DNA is TGTGCCCGTAGGACAGGGCTTTTTGAAAAACTGTTTTTT.

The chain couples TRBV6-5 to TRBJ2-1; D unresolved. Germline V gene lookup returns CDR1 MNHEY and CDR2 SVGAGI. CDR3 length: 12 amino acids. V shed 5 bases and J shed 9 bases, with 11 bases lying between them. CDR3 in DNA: TGTGCCAGCAGTACAATCTCCAGTGAGCAGTTCTTC. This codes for CASSTISSEQFF.

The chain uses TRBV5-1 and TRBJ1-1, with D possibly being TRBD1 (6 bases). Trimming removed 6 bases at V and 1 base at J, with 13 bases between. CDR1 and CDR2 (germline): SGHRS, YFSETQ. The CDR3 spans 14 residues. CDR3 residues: CASNGGQPNTEAFF. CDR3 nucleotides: TGCGCCAGCAACGGAGGACAGCCGAACACTGAAGCTTTCTTT. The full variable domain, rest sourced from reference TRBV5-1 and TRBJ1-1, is KAGVTQTPRYLIKTRGQQVTLSCSPISGHRSVSWYQQTPGQGLQFLFEYFSETQRNKGNFPGRFSGRQFSNSRSEMNVSTLELGDSALYLCASNGGQPNTEAFFGQGTRLTVV.

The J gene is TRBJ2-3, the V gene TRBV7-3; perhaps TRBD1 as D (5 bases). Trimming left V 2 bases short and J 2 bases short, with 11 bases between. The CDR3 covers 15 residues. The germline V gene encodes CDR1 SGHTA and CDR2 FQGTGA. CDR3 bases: TGTGCCAGCAGCTTAGGGGCTTACCCCACAGATACGCAGTATTTT. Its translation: CASSLGAYPTDTQYF.

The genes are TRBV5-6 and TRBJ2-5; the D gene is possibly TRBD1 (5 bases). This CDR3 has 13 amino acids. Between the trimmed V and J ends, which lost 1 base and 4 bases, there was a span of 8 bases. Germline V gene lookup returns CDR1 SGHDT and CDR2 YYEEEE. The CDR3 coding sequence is TGTGCCAGCAGCTTGAAGGGGCCAGAGACCCAGTACTTC. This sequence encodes CASSLKGPETQYF. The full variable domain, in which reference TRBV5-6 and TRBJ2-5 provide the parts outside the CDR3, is DAGVTQSPTHLIKTRGQQVTLRCSPKSGHDTVSWYQQALGQGPQFIFQYYEEEERQRGNFPDRFSGHQFPNYSSELNVNALLLGDSALYLCASSLKGPETQYFGPGTRLLVL.

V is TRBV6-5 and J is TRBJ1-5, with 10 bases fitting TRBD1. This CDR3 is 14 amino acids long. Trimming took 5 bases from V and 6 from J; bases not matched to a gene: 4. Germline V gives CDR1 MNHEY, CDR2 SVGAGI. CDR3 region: CASSVDRGLQPQHF. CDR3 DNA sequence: TGTGCCAGCAGTGTAGACAGGGGGCTTCAGCCCCAGCATTTT.

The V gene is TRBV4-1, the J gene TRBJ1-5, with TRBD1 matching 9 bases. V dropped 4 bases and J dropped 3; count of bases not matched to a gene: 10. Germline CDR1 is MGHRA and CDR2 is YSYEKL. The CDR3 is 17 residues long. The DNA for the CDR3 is TGCGCCAGCAGCCCACGCCGGGGACAGGGACTCAATCAGCCCCAGCATTTT. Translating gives CASSPRRGQGLNQPQHF.

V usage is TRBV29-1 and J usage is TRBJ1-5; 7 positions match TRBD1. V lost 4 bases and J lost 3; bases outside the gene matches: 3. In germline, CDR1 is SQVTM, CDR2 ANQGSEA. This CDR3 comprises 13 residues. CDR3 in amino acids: CSVAQGLNQPQHF. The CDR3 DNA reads TGCAGCGTTGCACAGGGGCTCAATCAGCCCCAGCATTTT.

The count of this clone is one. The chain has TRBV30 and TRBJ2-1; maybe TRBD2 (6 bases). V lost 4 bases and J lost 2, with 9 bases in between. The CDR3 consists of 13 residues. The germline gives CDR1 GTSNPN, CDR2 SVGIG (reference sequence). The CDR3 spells CAWTRGTYNEQFF. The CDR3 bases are TGTGCCTGGACTCGGGGGACCTACAATGAGCAGTTCTTC.